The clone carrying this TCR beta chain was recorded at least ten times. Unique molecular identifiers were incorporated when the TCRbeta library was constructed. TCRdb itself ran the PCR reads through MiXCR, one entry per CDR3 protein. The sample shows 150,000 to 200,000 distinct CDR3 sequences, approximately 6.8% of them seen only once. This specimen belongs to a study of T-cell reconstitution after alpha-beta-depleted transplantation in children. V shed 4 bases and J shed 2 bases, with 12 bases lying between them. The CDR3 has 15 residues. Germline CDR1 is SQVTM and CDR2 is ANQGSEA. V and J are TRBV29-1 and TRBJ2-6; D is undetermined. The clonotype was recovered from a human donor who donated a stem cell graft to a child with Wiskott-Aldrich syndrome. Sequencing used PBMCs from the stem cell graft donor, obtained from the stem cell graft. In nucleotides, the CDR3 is TGCAGCGTTGTGATCAGACGTGCTGGGGCCAACGTCCTGACTTTC. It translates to CSVVIRRAGANVLTF.